These 15 T cell receptor beta chains were all obtained from the same sample, sequenced in a study of T cell repertoires in cytomegalovirus infection. TCRdb re-called the reads through MiXCR, storing one row per CDR3 protein. The table shows about 530,000 distinct CDR3 sequences, with approximately 26% occurring only once. Sequenced: PBMCs. These receptors were taken from a human donor in good health (CMV status not recorded). Some clones in this sample may be carry-over from other donors' samples.

The genes are TRBV4-1 and TRBJ1-4; D possibly corresponds to TRBD1 (6 bases). CDR1 is MGHRA and CDR2 is YSYEKL in the germline V gene. The V gene lost 4 bases and the J gene lost 0 bases, with 15 bases spanning the gap. This CDR3 contains 17 residues. CDR3 nucleotides: TGCGCCAGCAGCCTTCCCGAGACAGGTCCAACTAATGAAAAACTGTTTTTT. The encoded protein is CASSLPETGPTNEKLFF.

The table lists this clonotype with a few counts. The CDR3 sequence is CASSPTGRDTEAFF. Here the CDR3 DNA reads TGTGCCAGCAGCCCCACCGGTAGGGACACTGAAGCTTTCTTT. The chain employs TRBV12-3 or TRBV12-4 and TRBJ1-1; D not certain. V was pared by 6 bases and J by 3 bases, with 14 bases between. This CDR3 comprises 14 residues.

This clonotype showed up just a few times. The chain has TRBV6-1 and TRBJ2-3, with 9 bases fitting TRBD2. The CDR3 spans 18 residues. The ends lost 2 bases at V and 0 bases at J; junction bases unmatched: 9. Germline V gives CDR1 MNHNS, CDR2 SASEGT. The CDR3 loop reads CASSERRLAGTSTDTQYF. In DNA, the CDR3 is TGTGCCAGCAGTGAACGCCGGCTAGCGGGGACTAGCACAGATACGCAGTATTTT.

The sample holds a few counts of this clonotype. This rearrangement joins TRBV28 to TRBJ2-7, with D uncertain. The length of the CDR3 is 12 residues. Deletions cut 2 bases from V and 5 bases from J, with 7 bases between. Germline V CDR1 and CDR2: MDHEN, SYDVKM. CDR3: CASSLTWDEQYF. In DNA form, the CDR3 reads TGTGCCAGCAGTTTAACGTGGGACGAGCAGTACTTC.

This clonotype was seen only a few times. The chain recombines TRBV6-2 or TRBV6-3 with TRBJ2-7; 9 bases line up with TRBD1. The CDR3 runs to 12 residues. The junction had 3 bases not matched to a gene; V was cut back by 6 bases and J by 6 bases. Per the germline V gene, CDR1 is MNHEY and CDR2 is SVGEGT. The CDR3 sequence is CASSPTGGEQYF. CDR3 bases: TGTGCCAGCAGCCCGACAGGGGGCGAGCAGTACTTC.

This clonotype has a handful of counts. The chain combines TRBV29-1 with TRBJ1-1, with D uncertain. Trimming took 4 bases from V and 1 from J, leaving 13 bases between them. Germline-derived CDR1 and CDR2 are SQVTM and ANQGSEA. This CDR3 has 14 amino acids. The CDR3 DNA is TGCAGCGTTGTACGCCCGAGGTGGAACACTGAAGCTTTCTTT. Translation: CSVVRPRWNTEAFF.

This rearrangement joins TRBV5-1 to TRBJ2-1; 10 nucleotides match TRBD2. The germline CDR1 and CDR2 sequences are SGHRS and YFSETQ. The J segment lost 8 bases and the V segment lost 0 bases, leaving 8 bases of the junction unmatched. This CDR3 has 16 residues. The CDR3 is CASSLGGAGGIHEQFF. The CDR3 region has the DNA TGCGCCAGCAGCTTGGGTGGAGCGGGAGGGATCCATGAGCAGTTCTTC. The entire variable domain, with the rest obtained from reference TRBV5-1 and TRBJ2-1, is as follows: KAGVTQTPRYLIKTRGQQVTLSCSPISGHRSVSWYQQTPGQGLQFLFEYFSETQRNKGNFPGRFSGRQFSNSRSEMNVSTLELGDSALYLCASSLGGAGGIHEQFFGPGTRLTVL.

There are a few counts of this clonotype. This chain uses TRBV2 with TRBJ2-2; 11 nucleotides agree with TRBD2. This CDR3 is built from 16 residues. Germline CDR1 SNHLY, CDR2 FYNNEI. The V and J ends lost 5 bases and 7 bases, in that order; junction bases with no gene match: 9. The CDR3 here is CASSYTSGRTSGELFF. The DNA of the CDR3 is TGTGCCAGCAGTTATACTAGCGGGAGAACGAGCGGGGAGCTGTTTTTT. Drawing the rest from reference TRBV2 and TRBJ2-2, the complete variable domain is EPEVTQTPSHQVTQMGQEVILRCVPISNHLYFYWYRQILGQKVEFLVSFYNNEISEKSEIFDDQFSVERPDGSNFTLKIRSTKLEDSAMYFCASSYTSGRTSGELFFGEGSRLTVL.

The CDR3 coding sequence is TGCGCCAGCAGCGGGACAGGGAATAGTCCCCAGTACTTC. Its translation: CASSGTGNSPQYF. The chain recombines TRBV10-2 with TRBJ2-5, with 9 bases identical to TRBD1. The CDR3 length is 13 residues. Germline V gene data show CDR1 as WSHSY and CDR2 as SAAADI. Unmatched junction bases numbered 8, after V lost 6 bases and J lost 9 bases.

This rearrangement joins TRBV4-3 to TRBJ2-2; 8 bases map to TRBD2. The junction had 13 bases not matched to a gene; V was cut back by 4 bases and J by 6 bases. CDR1 is LGHNA, CDR2 YSLEER, per germline. This CDR3 is built from 17 residues. The CDR3 DNA follows: TGCGCCAGCAGCCGAGTTCCGAGCGGGAGTCTTTCCGGGGAGCTGTTTTTT. Translated, it gives CASSRVPSGSLSGELFF.

This CDR3 is CAISDRGQPQGNTIYF. The DNA of the CDR3 is TGTGCCATCAGTGACCGGGGACAGCCGCAGGGAAACACCATATATTTT. The chain uses TRBV10-3 and TRBJ1-3; the match to TRBD1 covers 7 bases. The CDR3 length is 16 residues. Germline CDR1 reads ENHRY; CDR2 reads SYGVKD. Trimming cost V 3 bases and J 4 bases; bases outside gene matches: 9.

This clonotype has just a few counts. The genes are TRBV7-8 and TRBJ2-1; 9 nucleotides agree with TRBD2. The junction had 11 bases not matched to a gene; V was cut back by 4 bases and J by 16 bases. This CDR3 region has 13 residues. Germline assignment: CDR1 SGHVS and CDR2 FQNEAQ. This chain's CDR3 is CASSSGNLAGDFF. CDR3 in DNA: TGTGCCAGCAGCTCGGGGAACTTAGCGGGAGATTTCTTC.

This clonotype showed up just a few times. The V gene is TRBV11-2, the J gene TRBJ2-3; D not resolved. This CDR3 region has 14 residues. Germline V CDR1 and CDR2: SGHAT, FQNNGV. The V end lost 3 bases, the J end lost 1 base, and 8 bases lay between the germline ends. CDR3 loop: CASSFLPGTDTQYF. DNA for the CDR3: TGTGCCAGCAGCTTCCTGCCCGGCACAGATACGCAGTATTTT.

This clonotype was seen a few times. This chain joins TRBV6-5 and TRBJ2-7; D might be TRBD1 (6 bases). Trimming stripped 2 bases from V and 1 base from J, with 18 bases between. Looked up from germline, CDR1 is MNHEY and CDR2 is SVGAGI. CDR3 length: 17 amino acids. This chain's CDR3 is CASSYPEGWGHSYEQYV. CDR3 coding DNA: TGTGCCAGCAGTTACCCCGAAGGTTGGGGACATTCCTACGAGCAGTACGTC.

The chain is built from TRBV7-2 and TRBJ2-7; no clear D. Between the trimmed V and J ends, which lost 4 bases and 2 bases, there was a span of 12 bases. The CDR3 extends over 14 amino acids. Germline V gives CDR1 SGHTA, CDR2 FQGNSA. The CDR3 nucleotides read TGTGCCAGCAGCTCCCGAGGCGGAACCTACGAGCAGTACTTC. Its translation: CASSSRGGTYEQYF.